This T cell receptor beta chain was observed in a study of regulatory T cells in long-lasting Graves disease. Points from the study as a whole: The researchers studied only peripheral blood, not thyroid tissue.

This clonotype was seen ten or more times. Its target is unknown. This CDR3 comprises 16 residues. The germline gives CDR1 LGHNT, CDR2 FRNRAP. V was pared by 1 base and J by 5 bases, with 15 bases between. For TCR beta, libraries came from iRepertoire HTBI primers and Arm-PCR of CDR3 regions. TCRdb reanalysed the multiplex PCR reads using MiXCR and keeps one entry per CDR3 protein. Altogether 400,000 to 500,000 distinct CDR3 sequences are present, about 15% being singletons, with the ten largest covering 16%. Noted time point: newly diagnosed GD, antithyroid drugs for less than 3 months. Scientists built the TCR library using RNA that was extracted from PBMCs. American Thyroid Association guidelines defined how Graves' disease was diagnosed. These same records also appear under a second study, on T cells in Graves' hyperthyroidism and ophthalmopathy. That source adds: The HTBI primer set was used in a first-round RT-PCR of the TCR CDR3.

The material sequenced was peripheral blood mononuclear cells (PBMCs), taken at new diagnosis, from a patient treated with antithyroid drugs. The V call is TRBV12-5, the J call TRBJ2-1; no clear D gene. This TCR came from a woman in her 30s with Graves disease. Here the CDR3 reads CASGLGWGAAHNEQFF. Written as DNA, the CDR3 is TGTGCTAGTGGTTTGGGGTGGGGTGCGGCACACAATGAGCAGTTCTTC. Filled out from reference TRBV12-5 and TRBJ2-1, the complete variable domain reads DARVTQTPRHKVTEMGQEVTMRCQPILGHNTVFWYRQTMMQGLELLAYFRNRAPLDDSGMPKDRFSAEMPDATLATLKIQPSEPRDSAVYFCASGLGWGAAHNEQFFGPGTRLTVL.